The 22 T cell receptor beta chains in this list originate from one sample, sequenced in a study of CD8 T cells in ankylosing spondylitis. Findings and limits, study-wide: Ankylosing spondylitis blood appeared to be characterized by a TCR beta motif of several highly homologous variants.

Their recognized antigens are unknown. TCRdb passed the 5' RACE reads through MiXCR, listing each CDR3 protein once. The sample has more than 650,000 distinct CDR3 sequences; about an eighth are singletons. Sequencing input: blood, either unsorted or a sorted T cell fraction (not recorded which). Every receptor here comes from a male donor with ankylosing spondylitis.

The chain uses TRBV28 and TRBJ2-1; 7 bases map to TRBD2. V shed 7 bases and J 1 base; nucleotides not matched to a gene: 4. This CDR3 comprises 14 residues. Germline CDR1 reads MDHEN; CDR2 reads SYDVKM. The CDR3 DNA reads TGTGCCAGCATTGCGGGAGTGTCCTACAATGAGCAGTTCTTC. This gives the protein CASIAGVSYNEQFF.

This clonotype was detected only a few times. The rearrangement uses TRBV6-2 or TRBV6-3 and TRBJ1-6; the D gene is possibly TRBD1 (6 bases). The CDR3 is 13 amino acids. The germline V gene encodes CDR1 MNHEY and CDR2 SVGEGT. V gave up 7 bases and J gave up 6 bases, with 10 bases separating them. The CDR3 DNA follows: TGTGCCAGCACCGGACAGCCTAATTCACCCCTCCACTTT. This sequence encodes CASTGQPNSPLHF.

Comment on this clonotype: The CDR3 ends on some other residue instead of the conserved phenylalanine or tryptophan, so this is likely a read error. The chain couples TRBV5-1 to TRBJ1-2; 8 nucleotides match TRBD1. Germline CDR1 SGHRS, CDR2 YFSETQ. The CDR3 runs 12 residues. V dropped 4 bases and J dropped 7; count of bases not matched to a gene: 3. CDR3 sequence: CASSRDRRGYTI. In nucleotides, the CDR3 is TGCGCCAGCAGCCGGGACAGGCGTGGCTACACCATC.

This clonotype occurred a few times. The chain combines TRBV7-9 with TRBJ2-1; maybe TRBD2 (6 bases). The CDR3 loop spans 15 amino acids. The V end was cut by 5 bases, the J end by 2 bases, with 13 bases between. Germline CDR1 SEHNR, CDR2 FQNEAQ (reference sequence). CDR3 sequence (DNA): TGTGCCAGCAGCCGTCGAGCTAGCGCCTACAATGAGCAGTTCTTC. It is translated as CASSRRASAYNEQFF. Variable domain in full (rest from reference TRBV7-9 and TRBJ2-1): DTGVSQNPRHKITKRGQNVTFRCDPISEHNRLYWYRQTLGQGPEFLTYFQNEAQLEKSRLLSDRFSAERPKGSFSTLEIQRTEQGDSAMYLCASSRRASAYNEQFFGPGTRLTVL.

This clonotype was counted between two and nine times. The chain joins TRBV20-1 to TRBJ1-5, with 8 bases aligning to TRBD1. Germline V gene lookup returns CDR1 DFQATT and CDR2 SNEGSKA (reference sequence). The CDR3 loop spans 15 amino acids. With V trimmed by 6 bases and J by 2 bases, 9 bases remained unmatched. In DNA form, the CDR3 reads TGCAGTGCGGGGCAGGGGGCCTCTGGCAATCAGCCCCAGCATTTT. Amino acids: CSAGQGASGNQPQHF.

The V and J genes are TRBV25-1 and TRBJ2-1; 8 positions match TRBD1. The V and J ends lost 5 bases and 10 bases, in that order; junction bases with no gene match: 7. Germline CDR1 reads MGHDK; CDR2 reads SYGVNS. This CDR3 contains 13 residues. Here the CDR3 DNA reads TGTGCCAGCAGTTCCGGGGACAGGAGGGAGCAGTTCTTC. Translated, it gives CASSSGDRREQFF.

The chain carries TRBV6-5 and TRBJ2-1, with 9 bases matching TRBD2. V was clipped by 2 bases and J by 7 bases; unmatched bases: 6. Germline V gene data show CDR1 as MNHEY and CDR2 as SVGAGI. CDR3 length: 15 amino acids. The CDR3 DNA follows: TGTGCCAGCAGTTACCTGGCTAGCGGGATGAATGAGCAGTTCTTC. This codes for CASSYLASGMNEQFF.

The chain is built from TRBV20-1 and TRBJ2-1; D uncertain. With 7 bases removed from V and 0 bases from J, the gap between germline ends came to 10 bases. Germline CDR1 DFQATT, CDR2 SNEGSKA (reference sequence). This CDR3 is built from 13 residues. The CDR3 reads CSGSDSSYNEQFF. The CDR3 nucleotides are TGCAGTGGGTCAGATAGCTCCTACAATGAGCAGTTCTTC.

This clonotype was seen only a few times. V and J are TRBV20-1 and TRBJ1-5, with 10 bases aligning to TRBD1. Germline assignment: CDR1 DFQATT and CDR2 SNEGSKA (reference sequence). This CDR3 region has 14 residues. V gave up 3 bases and J gave up 5 bases; unmatched junction bases: 4. CDR3 residues: CSASYGTGDQPQHF. The CDR3 DNA is TGCAGTGCTAGTTACGGGACAGGGGATCAGCCCCAGCATTTT.

This clonotype was detected a few times. This chain links TRBV29-1 with TRBJ1-3; D unclear. Germline V gene data show CDR1 as SQVTM and CDR2 as ANQGSEA. The CDR3 length is 14 residues. Trimming cost V 7 bases and J 0 bases, with 13 bases left between them. Here the CDR3 DNA reads TGCAGCGCCGACCAGTCTCACTCTGGAAACACCATATATTTT. This sequence encodes CSADQSHSGNTIYF.

The V gene is TRBV7-3, the J gene TRBJ1-1; D is perhaps TRBD1 (6 bases). With 5 bases removed from V and 4 bases from J, the gap between germline ends came to 20 bases. Germline V lookup: CDR1 SGHTA, CDR2 FQGTGA. The CDR3 runs 16 residues. CDR3 DNA: TGTGCCAGCAGCCCCCCCATTGGGGGGGCTAGCACTGAAGCTTTCTTT. Translated: CASSPPIGGASTEAFF.

There are a few counts of this clonotype. V and J are TRBV4-3 and TRBJ1-5, with D perhaps TRBD1 (5 bases). The germline gives CDR1 LGHNA, CDR2 YSLEER. Trimming removed 0 bases at V and 3 bases at J, with 9 bases between. CDR3 size: 15 residues. The CDR3 sequence: CASSQEGPTNQPQHF. The CDR3 DNA reads TGCGCCAGCAGCCAAGAGGGGCCAACCAATCAGCCCCAGCATTTT.

The V and J genes are TRBV20-1 and TRBJ1-1, with D possibly matching TRBD1 (6 bases). Germline CDR1 reads DFQATT; CDR2 reads SNEGSKA (reference sequence). The CDR3 consists of 14 residues. V was pared by 6 bases and J by 4 bases, with 18 bases between. For the CDR3, the DNA is TGCAGTGCCCCCCGGGGGGGGGCGAGCACTGAAGCTTTCTTT. It is translated as CSAPRGGASTEAFF.

The V and J genes are TRBV7-2 and TRBJ2-1; unclear D gene. Germline assignment: CDR1 SGHTA and CDR2 FQGNSA. V shed 0 bases and J shed 10 bases, with 13 bases lying between them. This CDR3 has 14 amino acids. For the CDR3, the DNA is TGTGCCAGCAGCTTAGCGAGCAGGACCGACGAGCAGTTCTTC. Amino acids: CASSLASRTDEQFF. The entire variable domain, with the rest obtained from reference TRBV7-2 and TRBJ2-1, is as follows: GAGVSQSPSNKVTEKGKDVELRCDPISGHTALYWYRQSLGQGLEFLIYFQGNSAPDKSGLPSDRFSAERTGGSVSTLTIQRTQQEDSAVYLCASSLASRTDEQFFGPGTRLTVL.

Ten or more counts support this clonotype. This chain uses TRBV29-1 with TRBJ2-7; no clear D. This CDR3 has 11 amino acids. Germline V gives CDR1 SQVTM, CDR2 ANQGSEA. With 7 bases removed from V and 0 bases from J, the gap between germline ends came to 7 bases. In nucleotides, the CDR3 is TGCAGCGGTGGTACCTCCTACGAGCAGTACTTC. It translates to CSGGTSYEQYF.

At least ten counts were recorded for this clonotype. The J gene is TRBJ2-7, the V gene TRBV20-1; D may be TRBD2 (5 bases). Germline CDR1 and CDR2: DFQATT and SNEGSKA (reference sequence). The CDR3 runs 13 residues. Between the trimmed V and J ends, which lost 1 base and 3 bases, there was a span of 10 bases. The CDR3 nucleotides are TGCAGTGCTAGAGGTTTGAGCGGCTACGAGCAGTACTTC. Translated, it gives CSARGLSGYEQYF.

This chain uses TRBV5-1 with TRBJ2-7; 9 nucleotides line up with TRBD1. Trimming at V came to 0 bases and at J to 4 bases, leaving 8 bases not matched to a gene. The germline V gene encodes CDR1 SGHRS and CDR2 YFSETQ. The length of the CDR3 is 16 residues. The CDR3 region has the DNA TGCGCCAGCAGCTTGGGCGGCGGACAGGGGATTTACGAGCAGTACTTC. This sequence encodes CASSLGGGQGIYEQYF. Full variable domain (remainder filled in from reference TRBV5-1 and TRBJ2-7): KAGVTQTPRYLIKTRGQQVTLSCSPISGHRSVSWYQQTPGQGLQFLFEYFSETQRNKGNFPGRFSGRQFSNSRSEMNVSTLELGDSALYLCASSLGGGQGIYEQYFGPGTRLTVT.

This chain joins TRBV28 and TRBJ1-4; no firm D call. There are 13 residues in the CDR3. With 4 bases removed from V and 8 bases from J, the gap between germline ends came to 11 bases. Germline CDR1 MDHEN, CDR2 SYDVKM. The CDR3: CASSSPGREKLFF. CDR3 nucleotides: TGTGCCAGCAGTTCCCCCGGGCGGGAAAAACTGTTTTTT. Supplemented by reference TRBV28 and TRBJ1-4, the full variable domain reads DVKVTQSSRYLVKRTGEKVFLECVQDMDHENMFWYRQDPGLGLRLIYFSYDVKMKEKGDIPEGYSVSREKKERFSLILESASTNQTSMYLCASSSPGREKLFFGSGTQLSVL.

This clonotype appeared a few times. This sequence joins TRBV5-1 and TRBJ2-4, with TRBD2 identical over 11 bases. Trimming cost V 1 base and J 0 bases; bases outside gene matches: 18. CDR1 and CDR2 from the germline V gene are SGHRS and YFSETQ. The CDR3 covers 22 residues. Here the CDR3 DNA reads TGCGCCAGCAGCTTGACAGGGTTAGGGACTAGCGGCTCGTTCGTAGCCAAAAACATTCAGTACTTC. It specifies CASSLTGLGTSGSFVAKNIQYF.

The chain employs TRBV6-2 or TRBV6-3 and TRBJ2-1; D is uncertain. The CDR3 is 15 residues long. Germline CDR1 reads MNHEY; CDR2 reads SVGEGT. Trimming removed 0 bases at V and 0 bases at J, with 6 bases between. The CDR3 protein is CASSYSNPSYNEQFF. The CDR3 coding sequence is TGTGCCAGCAGTTACTCTAATCCCTCCTACAATGAGCAGTTCTTC.

This clonotype showed up just a few times. The gene calls are TRBV6-6 and TRBJ1-2; D remains unclear. Germline V gene lookup returns CDR1 MNHNY and CDR2 SVGAGI (reference sequence). V dropped 5 bases and J dropped 8 bases, with 6 bases sitting between them. The CDR3 has 10 amino acids. The CDR3 nucleotides read TGTGCCAGCAGTCGTGCGGGCTACACCTTC. Translation: CASSRAGYTF.

The chain is built from TRBV6-2 or TRBV6-3 and TRBJ2-1, with TRBD1 as a possible D gene (6 bases). The CDR3 is 14 residues long. Germline CDR1 reads MNHEY; CDR2 reads SVGEGT. V lost 4 bases and J lost 8, with 15 bases in between. Written as DNA, the CDR3 is TGTGCCAGCAGTTTCAGGGGCACGAGGCATGAGCAGTTCTTC. This gives the protein CASSFRGTRHEQFF.